Each of the 25 T cell receptor beta chains below was sequenced from the same sample in a study of response to subunit inactivated influenza vaccine. TCRdb fed the RT-PCR reads into MiXCR, producing one record per CDR3 protein. This sample carries fewer than 350,000 distinct CDR3 sequences, 20% to 25% of them seen once, and the ten largest clones take roughly a tenth. The sequencing used PBMCs from blood, collected approximately 20 months after vaccination. These receptors all stem from a man aged 50-75 years who received an inactivated influenza vaccine.

This clonotype has just a few counts. The chain employs TRBV6-5 and TRBJ2-2; D remains ambiguous. Germline CDR1 is MNHEY and CDR2 is SVGAGI. This CDR3 comprises 16 residues. V was trimmed by 0 bases and J by 1 base, leaving 9 bases between them. CDR3: CASSYSTIQNTGELFF. CDR3 coding DNA: TGTGCCAGCAGTTACTCGACCATCCAGAACACCGGGGAGCTGTTTTTT.

The rearrangement links TRBV20-1 to TRBJ1-2, with D uncertain. The CDR3 is 12 residues long. CDR1 and CDR2 from the germline V gene are DFQATT and SNEGSKA (reference sequence). V lost 1 base and J 13 bases, leaving 16 bases between the germline ends. The CDR3 spells CSARGHGPGCTF. CDR3 in DNA: TGCAGTGCTAGAGGACACGGCCCTGGGTGCACCTTC.

The chain links TRBV30 to TRBJ2-1; the D gene is possibly TRBD2 (6 bases). V was shortened by 1 base and J by 8 bases, with 21 bases between the two germline ends. CDR3 length: 16 amino acids. Germline V gene lookup returns CDR1 GTSNPN and CDR2 SVGIG (reference sequence). CDR3 amino acids: CAWSDQWAGPHYEQFF. CDR3 DNA: TGTGCCTGGAGTGATCAATGGGCGGGACCCCACTATGAGCAGTTCTTC.

This clonotype was detected ten times or more. The CDR3 coding sequence is TGTGCCAGCAGCCCGGACAGGGTGATGAACACTGAAGCTTTCTTT. Residues: CASSPDRVMNTEAFF. The V gene is TRBV7-2, the J gene TRBJ1-1, with TRBD1 matching over 8 bases. The germline CDR1 and CDR2 sequences are SGHTA and FQGNSA. The CDR3 has 15 residues. Unmatched junction bases numbered 5, after V lost 5 bases and J lost 0 bases.

This clonotype has a handful of counts. J is TRBJ1-1 and V is TRBV4-3, with D hard to call. This CDR3 is built from 13 residues. V was trimmed by 3 bases and J by 11 bases, leaving 16 bases between them. Germline CDR1 reads LGHNA; CDR2 reads YSLEER. CDR3: CASSHSVGMGAFF. The CDR3 coding sequence is TGCGCCAGCAGCCACTCGGTGGGAATGGGGGCTTTCTTT.

This clonotype was observed at least ten times. The rearrangement uses TRBV7-9 and TRBJ2-5; D gene uncertain. Germline V gives CDR1 SEHNR, CDR2 FQNEAQ (reference sequence). Trimming removed 1 base at V and 5 bases at J, with 2 bases between. CDR3 size: 11 residues. Written as DNA, the CDR3 is TGTGCCAGCAGCTTAGTTGAGACCCAGTACTTC. Protein product: CASSLVETQYF.

This clonotype was observed many times. The rearrangement uses TRBV5-1 and TRBJ2-1; TRBD1 matches at 9 bases. The length of the CDR3 is 20 residues. V gave up 3 bases and J gave up 2 bases; unmatched junction bases: 18. CDR1 and CDR2 (germline): SGHRS, YFSETQ. The CDR3 sequence is CASSYRDREVWGNPYNEQFF. CDR3 in DNA: TGCGCCAGCAGCTACCGGGACAGGGAAGTTTGGGGGAACCCCTACAATGAGCAGTTCTTC.

The rearrangement joins TRBV6-5 to TRBJ1-5, with no clear D. The V end was cut by 2 bases, the J end by 3 bases, with 11 bases between. CDR1 is MNHEY and CDR2 is SVGAGI in the germline V gene. The CDR3 length is 15 residues. CDR3 in amino acids: CASSYQRGNNQPQHF. The DNA of the CDR3 is TGTGCCAGCAGTTACCAGCGTGGTAACAATCAGCCCCAGCATTTT.

This clonotype was seen a handful of times. J is TRBJ1-4 and V is TRBV5-1; D ambiguous. V was shortened by 4 bases and J by 1 base, with 14 bases between the two germline ends. The CDR3 is 16 residues long. Germline V gene data show CDR1 as SGHRS and CDR2 as YFSETQ. CDR3 loop: CASSARSSGTNEKLFF. Here the CDR3 DNA reads TGCGCCAGCAGCGCTCGTTCGAGCGGAACTAATGAAAAACTGTTTTTT.

The chain links TRBV4-2 to TRBJ1-1; tentatively, D is TRBD1 (5 bases). V was cut by 0 bases and J by 5 bases, with 16 bases left in between. In germline, CDR1 is LGHNA, CDR2 YNFKEQ. The CDR3 length is 16 residues. CDR3 sequence reads: CASSQDRGTRGTEAFF. The CDR3 coding sequence is TGTGCCAGCAGCCAAGATAGAGGGACCCGAGGGACTGAAGCTTTCTTT.

On this clonotype: At one end, the junction sequence differs from germline, possibly due to a read error. This chain joins TRBV20-1 and TRBJ1-1; the D is unclear. The germline V gene encodes CDR1 DFQATT and CDR2 SNEGSKA (reference sequence). The CDR3 consists of 13 residues. Written as DNA, the CDR3 is TGCAGTGCTCAAGACACACCGAACACTGAAGCTTTATTT. It yields the protein CSAQDTPNTEALF.

The chain links TRBV6-2 or TRBV6-3 to TRBJ1-2; 7 bases are a match to TRBD1. The V gene end was trimmed by 5 bases and the J gene end by 6 bases; junction bases not matched to a gene: 15. The CDR3 extends over 16 amino acids. CDR1 is MNHEY, CDR2 SVGEGT, per germline. Written as DNA, the CDR3 is TGTGCCAGCAGTGCTCTACAGGGGCCCTATTCGGATGGCTACACCTTC. This encodes CASSALQGPYSDGYTF.

This clonotype showed up just a few times. The chain employs TRBV18 and TRBJ1-2, with a tentative D call TRBD1 (6 bases). Germline V gene data show CDR1 as KGHSH and CDR2 as LQKENI. V was cut by 4 bases and J by 6 bases, with 12 bases left in between. The CDR3 totals 13 residues. The CDR3 DNA sequence: TGTGCCAGCTCACAATCACAGGGTAATGGCTACACCTTC. This codes for CASSQSQGNGYTF. Variable domain in full (rest from reference TRBV18 and TRBJ1-2): NAGVMQNPRHLVRRRGQEARLRCSPMKGHSHVYWYRQLPEEGLKFMVYLQKENIIDESGMPKERFSAEFPKEGPSILRIQQVVRGDSAAYFCASSQSQGNGYTFGSGTRLTVV.

Here the CDR3 reads CASSPNLWGPSNQPQHF. CDR3 bases: TGCGCCAGCAGTCCGAACCTTTGGGGACCTAGCAATCAGCCCCAGCATTTT. The chain joins TRBV23-1 to TRBJ1-5; perhaps TRBD1 as D (5 bases). TRBV23-1 is given ORF status, its function remaining uncertain. V lost 4 bases to trimming and J lost 0 bases, with 16 bases between them. The length of the CDR3 is 17 residues.

Ten or more counts support this clonotype. This sequence joins TRBV7-8 and TRBJ1-5, with 9 bases identical to TRBD1. The CDR3 runs to 13 residues. In germline, CDR1 is SGHVS, CDR2 FQNEAQ. V trimming: 6 bases; J trimming: 7 bases; junction bases outside the gene matches: 4. The CDR3 DNA sequence: TGTGCCAGCAGATCGGACAGGGGACAGCCCCAGCATTTT. It specifies CASRSDRGQPQHF.

This clonotype has just a few counts. The V call is TRBV5-1, the J call TRBJ1-1; D uncertain. Between the trimmed V and J ends, which lost 2 bases and 2 bases, there was a span of 10 bases. Germline CDR1 and CDR2: SGHRS and YFSETQ. The CDR3 runs 14 residues. The CDR3 nucleotides read TGCGCCAGCAGCTTACAGTCCTCAAACACTGAAGCTTTCTTT. As protein: CASSLQSSNTEAFF.

This clonotype was counted at least ten times. J is TRBJ1-1 and V is TRBV29-1; D is possibly TRBD1 (5 bases). This CDR3 spans 13 amino acids. The germline V gene has CDR1 SQVTM and CDR2 ANQGSEA. Trimming removed 7 bases at V and 0 bases at J, with 12 bases between. The CDR3 here is CSGSGTVNTEAFF. The CDR3 DNA follows: TGCAGCGGTTCCGGGACGGTGAACACTGAAGCTTTCTTT.

This clonotype was seen ten or more times. This sequence joins TRBV19 and TRBJ1-2; the D is unclear. Trimming took off 6 bases at V and 0 bases at J, with 11 bases between the two ends. Germline-derived CDR1 and CDR2 are LNHDA and SQIVND (reference sequence). CDR3 length: 14 amino acids. Here the CDR3 DNA reads TGTGCCAGTAGCCGAGGACGGACTAACTATGGCTACACCTTC. Residues: CASSRGRTNYGYTF.

The chain uses TRBV12-3 or TRBV12-4 and TRBJ1-6; D unclear. The CDR3 has 14 amino acids. Deletions cut 4 bases from V and 12 bases from J, with 16 bases between. The CDR3: CASSSVGMLVPLHF. For the CDR3, the DNA is TGTGCCAGCAGTTCCGTCGGTATGTTGGTACCCCTCCACTTT.

This clonotype was seen more than once but under ten times. The chain is built from TRBV5-1 and TRBJ1-1; D gene unclear. This CDR3 spans 16 amino acids. CDR1 is SGHRS, CDR2 YFSETQ, per germline. Trimming took 0 bases from V and 0 from J, leaving 12 bases between them. The CDR3 reads CASSLVVGRVNTEAFF. The CDR3 bases are TGCGCCAGCAGCTTGGTAGTAGGGAGGGTGAACACTGAAGCTTTCTTT.

V usage is TRBV6-5 and J usage is TRBJ1-5; unclear D gene. The CDR3 is 14 amino acids. The germline V gene encodes CDR1 MNHEY and CDR2 SVGAGI. Deletions cut 2 bases from V and 0 bases from J, with 5 bases between. The CDR3 region has the DNA TGTGCCAGCAGTTACAGGAATAGCAATCAGCCCCAGCATTTT. Protein sequence: CASSYRNSNQPQHF.

This clonotype was observed a handful of times. The chain carries TRBV18 and TRBJ1-3; a weak D match, TRBD1 (5 bases). Trimming shortened V by 3 bases and J by 0 bases, and 9 bases separated the two germline ends. The CDR3 contains 15 residues. CDR1 is KGHSH and CDR2 is LQKENI in the germline V gene. The CDR3 sequence: CASSPGQNSGNTIYF. DNA of the CDR3: TGTGCCAGCTCACCGGGGCAGAACTCTGGAAACACCATATATTTT.

V and J are TRBV5-4 and TRBJ2-5; 9 positions agree with TRBD2. The ends lost 4 bases at V and 5 bases at J; junction bases unmatched: 9. CDR3 length: 15 amino acids. Germline V gene sequence: CDR1 SGHNT, CDR2 YYREEE (reference sequence). CDR3 coding DNA: TGTGCCAGCAGCCCAGCGGGGGGCGGGAGCGAGACCCAGTACTTC. It translates to CASSPAGGGSETQYF.

This chain uses TRBV7-9 with TRBJ1-1; D is ambiguous. V was clipped by 2 bases and J by 5 bases, with 9 bases between them. There are 13 residues in the CDR3. Germline V lookup: CDR1 SEHNR, CDR2 FQNEAQ (reference sequence). The CDR3 DNA reads as TGTGCCAGCAGCTTACAGGCAGGAACTGAAGCTTTCTTT. Translated: CASSLQAGTEAFF.

In DNA form, the CDR3 reads TGTGCCAGCAGAGGGACAGAGACCTACGAGCAGTACTTC. Protein: CASRGTETYEQYF. The chain uses TRBV12-3 or TRBV12-4 and TRBJ2-7; 7 bases match TRBD1. The CDR3 is 13 amino acids. V dropped 6 bases and J dropped 2; count of bases not matched to a gene: 4.